The T cell receptor (beta chain) described here comes from a study of blood T cell repertoires in COVID-19. Study-wide background: Samples taken during acute and convalescent COVID-19 were collected in the United States, Italy and Spain.

The CDR3 extends over 17 amino acids. Trimming cost V 0 bases and J 7 bases; bases outside gene matches: 11. The germline gives CDR1 SGHAT, CDR2 FQNNGV. Methods used by the authors: Amplifying reference gene primers gave estimates of nucleated cell counts. Measured with immunoSEQ multiplex PCR; TCRdb has only the in-frame clones, and not every one. That table furnishes V, J and clone size, whereas the DNA furnished D and trimming. The table shows under 250,000 clones, with roughly 83% occurring only once. The TCR comes from a woman aged 70-85 years with active or convalescent COVID-19. The chain couples TRBV11-2 to TRBJ1-2, with 10 bases lining up with TRBD1. Sequenced: peripheral blood. The CDR3 bases are TGTGCCAGCAGCTTAGACGGGGACAGGGGAAGTGCCTCTGGCTACACCTTC. It encodes CASSLDGDRGSASGYTF.